A selection of T cell receptor beta chains follows, all from one sample in a study of identifying expanded T cells in peripheral blood. Measured with immunoSEQ multiplex PCR; TCRdb has only the in-frame clones, and not every one. Of around 130,000 clones listed, 75% to 90% were seen once; the top ten hold 8% to 9%. The sample was blood. Every receptor here comes from a person aged 18 to 75 in good health. CDR3s include the opening cysteine and the closing phenylalanine or tryptophan. A D gene is named only where the DNA matches it firmly. Only part of the rows carry a size: once, few, many, or a class if the clone is expanded.

NA	TRBJ1-2	NA	TRBV19	TGTGCCAGTAGCGACGAACAGCTCAGCCGCGATGGCTACACCTTC	CASSDEQLSRDGYTF
NA	TRBJ1-4	TRBD1	TRBV9	TGTGCCAGCAGCGTATCGACAGGGCCTAATGAAAAACTGTTTTTT	CASSVSTGPNEKLFF
NA	TRBJ1-1	TRBD1	TRBV18	TGTGCCAGCTCACAGGACAGGGTTTCTGAAGCTTTCTTT	CASSQDRVSEAFF
NA	TRBJ2-1	NA	TRBV20-1	TGCAGTGCCGCCCTCGTTGAGCAGTTCTTC	CSAALVEQFF
once	TRBJ1-5	NA	TRBV12-5	TGTGCTAGTGGTTTGGTACAGTCGCAACGGAACAATCAGCCCCAGCATTTT	CASGLVQSQRNNQPQHF
NA	TRBJ1-2	NA	TRBV7-2	TGTGCCAGCAGCTTAAGAGGGGCGAAAACTCAGGAGGGCTACACCTTC	CASSLRGAKTQEGYTF
NA	TRBJ2-2	NA	TRBV6-5	TGTGCCAGCATAGGGCGGACCGGGGAGCTGTTTTTT	CASIGRTGELFF
NA	TRBJ1-4	NA	TRBV4-3	TGCGCCAGCAGCCAAGATTGGCGACAGATTAATGAAAAACTGTTTTTT	CASSQDWRQINEKLFF
NA	TRBJ1-1	NA	TRBV5-6	TGTGCCAGCAGATCGCCCACTGAAGCTTTCTTT	CASRSPTEAFF
NA	TRBJ2-7	NA	TRBV18	TGTGCCAGCTCACCACCCGGGCCGCTCTCCTACGAGCAGTACTTC	CASSPPGPLSYEQYF
NA	TRBJ2-1	NA	TRBV9	TGTGCCAGCAGCGTAGAGGACTTCGGTGAGCAGTTCTTC	CASSVEDFGEQFF
NA	TRBJ2-5	TRBD1	TRBV9	TGTGCCAGCAGACCCGGGACAGGGGACGCCGAGGAGACCCAGTACTTC	CASRPGTGDAEETQYF
NA	TRBJ1-2	NA	TRBV9	TGTGCCAGCAGCGTAGCCCAATCTCGCGACTATGGCTACACCTTC	CASSVAQSRDYGYTF
few	TRBJ2-5	NA	TRBV9	TGTGCCAGCAGTTCGTCGGGAAACGTGCCCCAGTACTTC	CASSSSGNVPQYF
NA	TRBJ2-7	NA	TRBV10-1	TGCGCCAGCAGTGGCCTCCGGGGGTCCGAGCAGTACTTC	CASSGLRGSEQYF
NA	TRBJ2-3	NA	TRBV7-3	TGTGCCAGCAGCATAGGAGGTGGGTCGGATACGCAGTATTTT	CASSIGGGSDTQYF
NA	TRBJ1-5	NA	TRBV6-6	TGTGCCAGCAGCTCCGGTAGCAATCAGCCCCAGCATTTT	CASSSGSNQPQHF
NA	TRBJ2-3	TRBD2	TRBV14	TGTGCCAGCAGCTTTCTAGCGGGAGGCACAGATACGCAGTATTTT	CASSFLAGGTDTQYF
NA	TRBJ2-7	TRBD1	TRBV2	TGTGCCAGCAGTCTGACAGGGGTGGAGCAGTACTTC	CASSLTGVEQYF
NA	TRBJ1-6	NA	TRBV7-9	TGTGCCAGCAGCCCTGGGGACCGTAATAATTCACCCCCCCACTTT	CASSPGDRNNSPPHF